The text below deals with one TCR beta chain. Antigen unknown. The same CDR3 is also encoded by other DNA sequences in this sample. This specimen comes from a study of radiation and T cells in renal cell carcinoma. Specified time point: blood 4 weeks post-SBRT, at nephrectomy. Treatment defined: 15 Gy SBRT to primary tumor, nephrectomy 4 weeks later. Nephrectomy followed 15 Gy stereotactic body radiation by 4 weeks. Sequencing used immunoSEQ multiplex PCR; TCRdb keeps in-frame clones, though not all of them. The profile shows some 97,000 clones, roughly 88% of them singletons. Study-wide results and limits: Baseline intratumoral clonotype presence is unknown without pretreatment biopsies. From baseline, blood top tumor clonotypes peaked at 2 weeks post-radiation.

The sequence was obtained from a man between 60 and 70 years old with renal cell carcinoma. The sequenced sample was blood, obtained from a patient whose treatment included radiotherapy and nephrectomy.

The CDR3 DNA is TGTGCCAGCAGTTTGGTCCAGACAGATACGCAGTATTTT. Its translation: CASSLVQTDTQYF. The V gene is TRBV28, the J gene TRBJ2-3; D is uncertain. V was shortened by 3 bases and J by 3 bases, with 7 bases between the two germline ends. This CDR3 contains 13 residues. Looked up from germline, CDR1 is MDHEN and CDR2 is SYDVKM.